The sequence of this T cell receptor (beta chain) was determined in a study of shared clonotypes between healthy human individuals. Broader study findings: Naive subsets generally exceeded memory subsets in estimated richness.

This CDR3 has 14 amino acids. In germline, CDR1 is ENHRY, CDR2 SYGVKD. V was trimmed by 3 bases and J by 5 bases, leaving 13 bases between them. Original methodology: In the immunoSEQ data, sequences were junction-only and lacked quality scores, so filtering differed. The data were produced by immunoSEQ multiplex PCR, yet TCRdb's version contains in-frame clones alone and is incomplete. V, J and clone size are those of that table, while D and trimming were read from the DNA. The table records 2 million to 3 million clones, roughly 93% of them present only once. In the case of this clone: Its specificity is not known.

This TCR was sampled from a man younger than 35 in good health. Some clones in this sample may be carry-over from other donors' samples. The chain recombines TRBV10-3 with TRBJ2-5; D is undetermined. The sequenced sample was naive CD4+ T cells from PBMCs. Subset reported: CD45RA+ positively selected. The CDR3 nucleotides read TGTGCCATCAGTGATCTGTCCTATCGGGAGACCCAGTACTTC. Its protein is CAISDLSYRETQYF.